A single sample gave rise to the 22 T cell receptor beta chains below, sequenced in a study of T cells in Graves' hyperthyroidism and ophthalmopathy. It was RNA transcripts that yielded the amplified TCR beta CDR3 regions. An initial round of RT-PCR targeting the TCR CDR3 relied on the HTBI primer set. MiXCR, applied by TCRdb to the multiplex PCR reads, yields one record per CDR3 protein. Of about 360,000 distinct CDR3 sequences in the sample, roughly 12% were seen once. The sequenced material came from blood. The receptor source for this set is a man aged 25 to 40 with Graves' hyperthyroidism that later progressed to Graves' ophthalmopathy.

Many counts were recorded for this clonotype. CDR3 nucleotide sequence: TGCGCCAGCAGCTCGGTTGCAGGGTACAACGAGCAGTACTTC. Its translation is CASSSVAGYNEQYF. The V and J genes are TRBV5-1 and TRBJ2-7; maybe TRBD1 (5 bases). Looked up from germline, CDR1 is SGHRS and CDR2 is YFSETQ. V was clipped by 3 bases and J by 5 bases, with 15 bases between them. The CDR3 spans 14 residues.

The gene calls are TRBV15 and TRBJ2-3; the match to TRBD1 covers 9 bases. This CDR3 region has 16 residues. V shed 0 bases, J shed 8 bases, and the junction held 9 bases outside the gene matches. Germline-derived CDR1 and CDR2 are LNHNV and YYDKDF (reference sequence). The CDR3 protein is CATSRDVRTGGRTQYF. The CDR3 nucleotides are TGTGCCACCAGCAGAGATGTACGAACAGGGGGCCGTACGCAGTATTTT.

There are many counts of this clonotype. One junction end disagrees with the germline gene, perhaps due to a read error. This sequence joins TRBV3-1 and TRBJ2-7; D remains ambiguous. Germline assignment: CDR1 LGHDT and CDR2 YNNKEL (reference sequence). CDR3 length: 12 residues. The CDR3 loop reads CASSKDWYEQYF. CDR3 nucleotide sequence: TGTGCCAGCAGCAAAGACTGGTACGAGCAGTACTTC.

This clonotype was seen ten or more times. The rearrangement joins TRBV30 to TRBJ1-5, with a possible D match to TRBD1 (6 bases). The ends were cut back, 3 bases at V and 4 bases at J, with 13 bases in the middle. Germline CDR1 and CDR2: GTSNPN and SVGIG (reference sequence). There are 14 residues in the CDR3. The CDR3 spells CAWSPTQGNQPQHF. The CDR3 DNA reads TGTGCCTGGAGCCCCACGCAGGGGAATCAGCCCCAGCATTTT.

Concerning this clonotype: This may arise from a read error, as a much more abundant clone is one base away. The rearrangement links TRBV20-1 to TRBJ2-7, with 11 bases matching TRBD1. The CDR3 spans 14 residues. The germline V gene encodes CDR1 DFQATT and CDR2 SNEGSKA (reference sequence). The chain's CDR3 is CSASRTGGTYKQYF. Here the CDR3 DNA reads TGCAGTGCTAGTCGGACAGGGGGCACCTACAAGCAGTACTTC.

The genes are TRBV6-1 and TRBJ1-2; D uncertain. The CDR3 sequence is 14 residues long. Trimming took off 6 bases at V and 8 bases at J, with 19 bases between the two ends. CDR1 is MNHNS and CDR2 is SASEGT in the germline V gene. DNA for the CDR3: TGTGCCAGCAGGCCCGCCGGGAGACCTCGGGGCTACACCTTC. Translated, it gives CASRPAGRPRGYTF.

As concerns this clonotype: The junction shows a germline mismatch at one end, possibly a read error. V is TRBV7-8 and J is TRBJ2-5; D might be TRBD1 or TRBD2, each matching 5 bases. The CDR3 runs 14 residues. Germline lookup yields CDR1 SGHVS and CDR2 FQNEAQ. DNA of the CDR3: TGTGTCAGCAGCTCGGGACGGTTCCAAGAGACCCAGTACTTC. Amino acid sequence: CVSSSGRFQETQYF.

This clonotype was picked up many times. The chain has TRBV13 and TRBJ1-5; no clear D gene. This CDR3 region has 10 residues. V was shortened by 6 bases and J by 7 bases, with 4 bases between the two germline ends. Germline CDR1 PRHDT, CDR2 FYEKMQ (reference sequence). The DNA of the CDR3 is TGTGCCAGCAGTAGACAGCCCCAGCATTTT. Protein product: CASSRQPQHF. The complete variable domain, with remaining parts taken from reference TRBV13 and TRBJ1-5, reads AAGVIQSPRHLIKEKRETATLKCYPIPRHDTVYWYQQGPGQDPQFLISFYEKMQSDKGSIPDRFSAQQFSDYHSELNMSSLELGDSALYFCASSRQPQHFGDGTRLSIL.

This clonotype was counted only a few times. The V call is TRBV5-1, the J call TRBJ1-6; D possibly corresponds to TRBD1 (6 bases). Germline-derived CDR1 and CDR2 are SGHRS and YFSETQ. The CDR3 has 16 amino acids. V lost 3 bases, J lost 0 bases, and 10 bases lay in between. The CDR3 spells CASSSGVRSYNSPLHF. CDR3 sequence (DNA): TGCGCCAGCAGCTCAGGGGTCCGCTCCTATAATTCACCCCTCCACTTT. Full variable domain (rest looked up from reference TRBV5-1 and TRBJ1-6): KAGVTQTPRYLIKTRGQQVTLSCSPISGHRSVSWYQQTPGQGLQFLFEYFSETQRNKGNFPGRFSGRQFSNSRSEMNVSTLELGDSALYLCASSSGVRSYNSPLHFGNGTRLTVT.

The chain combines TRBV27 with TRBJ2-6; TRBD1 agrees at 8 bases. The CDR3 contains 15 residues. CDR1 and CDR2 (germline): MNHEY, SMNVEV (reference sequence). The V and J ends lost 3 bases and 4 bases, in that order; junction bases with no gene match: 2. The CDR3 bases are TGTGCCAGCAGTTTGGACAGGGTCGGGGCCAACGTCCTGACTTTC. Its translation: CASSLDRVGANVLTF.

This clonotype showed up many times. The chain carries TRBV20-1 and TRBJ2-1, with D hard to call. Germline V CDR1 and CDR2: DFQATT, SNEGSKA (reference sequence). This CDR3 is 11 amino acids long. V shed 6 bases and J shed 7 bases, with 10 bases lying between them. CDR3 nucleotides: TGCAGTGCAGGGCGGTGGAATGAGCAGTTCTTC. Encoded protein: CSAGRWNEQFF.

This clonotype has just a few counts. CDR3 sequence (DNA): TGCAGCGTTGAAATAGCGGGGGGCTCCTACGAGCAGTACTTC. Protein sequence: CSVEIAGGSYEQYF. V gene TRBV29-1 combines with J gene TRBJ2-7, with TRBD2 matching over 10 bases. J lost 0 bases, V lost 2 bases, and 1 base had no gene match. Germline V lookup: CDR1 SQVTM, CDR2 ANQGSEA. CDR3 size: 14 residues.

The J gene is TRBJ2-2, the V gene TRBV5-8, with D unclear. Germline lookup yields CDR1 SGHTS and CDR2 YDEGEE. The ends were cut back, 4 bases at V and 9 bases at J, with 16 bases in the middle. This CDR3 spans 14 amino acids. The CDR3, as DNA: TGTGCCAGCAGCCCCGGGCAGCGCCCTAGGGAGCTGTTTTTT. Protein sequence: CASSPGQRPRELFF.

This clonotype turned up a few times. In DNA, the CDR3 is TGTGCCAGCAGCCCGACAGGCTACTCTGGAAACACCATATATTTT. This gives the protein CASSPTGYSGNTIYF. The V call is TRBV9, the J call TRBJ1-3, with D possibly TRBD1 on 6 matching bases. Per germline, CDR1 SGDLS and CDR2 YYNGEE. The CDR3 contains 15 residues. Between the trimmed V and J ends, which lost 4 bases and 0 bases, there was a span of 11 bases. Full variable domain (missing parts from reference TRBV9 and TRBJ1-3): DSGVTQTPKHLITATGQRVTLRCSPRSGDLSVYWYQQSLDQGLQFLIQYYNGEERAKGNILERFSAQQFPDLHSELNLSSLELGDSALYFCASSPTGYSGNTIYFGEGSWLTVV.

V is TRBV20-1 and J is TRBJ1-4, with D uncertain. Germline values: CDR1 DFQATT, CDR2 SNEGSKA (reference sequence). Trimming stripped 6 bases from V and 3 bases from J, with 11 bases between. The CDR3 is 13 residues long. This chain's CDR3 is CSARPGPNEKLFF. DNA for the CDR3: TGCAGTGCCCGTCCTGGGCCTAATGAAAAACTGTTTTTT.

This clonotype has ten or more counts. This chain joins TRBV28 and TRBJ2-1; tentatively, D is TRBD1 (5 bases). The CDR3 length is 12 residues. Trimming shortened V by 3 bases and J by 7 bases, and 7 bases separated the two germline ends. CDR1 is MDHEN, CDR2 SYDVKM, per germline. DNA for the CDR3: TGTGCCAGCAGTTTGGACAAAAATGAGCAGTTCTTC. It translates to CASSLDKNEQFF.

This clonotype was seen a few times. V gene TRBV18 combines with J gene TRBJ2-3; 7 bases map to TRBD1. Germline V gives CDR1 KGHSH, CDR2 LQKENI. The CDR3 runs to 15 residues. The trim removed 5 bases at V and 2 bases at J, leaving 7 bases unmatched. The CDR3 protein is CASSNRDSVTDTQYF. The CDR3 coding sequence is TGTGCCAGCTCAAACCGGGACAGCGTCACAGATACGCAGTATTTT.

This clonotype has a count of ten or more. The junction and the germline gene differ at one end; a read error may be behind it. V is TRBV2 and J is TRBJ1-1, with D perhaps TRBD1 (6 bases). This CDR3 is built from 14 residues. The germline gives CDR1 SNHLY, CDR2 FYNNEI. DNA of the CDR3: TGTGCCAGCAGGGAAGGGGGTGCCGGCGGTGAAGCTTTCTTT. Translating gives CASREGGAGGEAFF.

The chain couples TRBV4-1 to TRBJ1-2; D gene ambiguous. The CDR3 is 14 residues long. V was shortened by 1 base and J by 6 bases, with 12 bases between the two germline ends. Germline V gives CDR1 MGHRA, CDR2 YSYEKL. CDR3 amino acids: CASSQVGPRDGYTF. CDR3 nucleotides: TGCGCCAGCAGCCAAGTCGGGCCTCGTGATGGCTACACCTTC.

This clonotype was counted between two and nine times. The CDR3 DNA sequence: TGTGCCAGCAACGCAGCAGGGGTTAAGGGCTACACCTTC. As protein: CASNAAGVKGYTF. The V gene is TRBV5-4, the J gene TRBJ1-2; D might be TRBD1 (6 bases). CDR1 and CDR2 (germline): SGHNT, YYREEE (reference sequence). The CDR3 is 13 residues long. Trimming removed 6 bases at V and 8 bases at J, with 17 bases between.

This clonotype was seen many times. V is TRBV10-3 and J is TRBJ2-3; no clear D. Germline V gene lookup returns CDR1 ENHRY and CDR2 SYGVKD. The CDR3 runs to 17 residues. The V and J ends lost 0 bases and 0 bases respectively, with 13 bases between them. CDR3 coding DNA: TGTGCCATCAGTGAGTCCCACTACCTCCGAAGCACAGATACGCAGTATTTT. It codes for CAISESHYLRSTDTQYF.

This clonotype was seen at least ten times. The rearrangement joins TRBV6-1 to TRBJ1-5; TRBD1 agrees at 7 bases. CDR1 and CDR2 (germline): MNHNS, SASEGT. The CDR3 is 14 residues long. The ends lost 6 bases at V and 7 bases at J; junction bases unmatched: 9. In DNA, the CDR3 is TGTGCCAGCAGGGAGACAGGGTTTCGGCAGCCCCAGCATTTT. This encodes CASRETGFRQPQHF.